These 29 T cell receptor beta chains came from one sample sequenced in a study of blood T cell repertoires in COVID-19. This table comes from immunoSEQ multiplex PCR, and its TCRdb copy is limited to in-frame clones, with some not included. The table records more than 100,000 clones, about 87% of them present only once. Sequencing was performed on peripheral blood. The receptor set was obtained from a woman aged 65 to 85 with acute or convalescent COVID-19.

V usage is TRBV7-9 and J usage is TRBJ1-2; 7 nucleotides align to TRBD1. Germline lookup yields CDR1 SEHNR and CDR2 FQNEAQ (reference sequence). Trimming took 5 bases from V and 0 from J; bases not matched to a gene: 9. The CDR3 runs 16 residues. The CDR3 DNA reads as TGTGCCAGCAGCCACCCCCGCGGGACAGCTAACTATGGCTACACCTTC. Its protein is CASSHPRGTANYGYTF.

J is TRBJ1-3 and V is TRBV6-5, with D perhaps TRBD1 (5 bases). Germline CDR1 reads MNHEY; CDR2 reads SVGAGI. The germline V and J ends were trimmed by 6 bases and 0 bases, with 12 bases remaining between them. This CDR3 is built from 15 residues. The CDR3 sequence is CASRPGLVSGNTIYF. In nucleotides, the CDR3 is TGTGCCAGCAGACCGGGACTCGTCTCTGGAAACACCATATATTTT.

CDR3 DNA sequence: TGTGCCAGTAGTAGGGACACAGGGGGGCCTTCCAATCAGCCCCAGCATTTT. Protein: CASSRDTGGPSNQPQHF. V and J are TRBV19 and TRBJ1-5, with TRBD1 identical over 8 bases. Unmatched junction bases numbered 11, after V lost 4 bases and J lost 3 bases. Germline CDR1 reads LNHDA; CDR2 reads SQIVND (reference sequence). CDR3 length: 17 residues.

The CDR3: CASSPRRIDTEAFF. The CDR3 DNA is TGTGCCAGCTCACCACGGAGGATCGACACTGAAGCTTTCTTT. This chain connects TRBV18 to TRBJ1-1; D not resolved. Germline assignment: CDR1 KGHSH and CDR2 LQKENI. CDR3 length equals 14 residues. The V end lost 1 base, the J end lost 3 bases, and 9 bases lay between the germline ends.

This chain joins TRBV2 and TRBJ1-5; D call uncertain. Germline V CDR1 and CDR2: SNHLY, FYNNEI. The CDR3 covers 14 residues. V was clipped by 2 bases and J by 6 bases, with 11 bases between them. CDR3 in DNA: TGTGCCAGCAGTGAAACAGCCTCAACTCAGCCCCAGCATTTT. It yields the protein CASSETASTQPQHF.

The chain couples TRBV5-1 to TRBJ2-5, with 15 bases aligning to TRBD2. V gave up 3 bases and J gave up 0 bases; unmatched junction bases: 9. Germline CDR1 reads SGHRS; CDR2 reads YFSETQ. The CDR3 spans 19 residues. CDR3 nucleotide sequence: TGCGCCAGCAGCTCAACCGGGACTAGCGGGGGGAATTACCAAGAGACCCAGTACTTC. Protein: CASSSTGTSGGNYQETQYF.

The rearrangement links TRBV30 to TRBJ1-1; D remains unclear. Germline lookup yields CDR1 GTSNPN and CDR2 SVGIG (reference sequence). This CDR3 spans 18 amino acids. The V gene lost 5 bases and the J gene lost 0 bases, with 25 bases spanning the gap. The CDR3 DNA reads TGTGCCTGGGGCTCCCGGACTACCGCACTTGACATGAACACTGAAGCTTTCTTT. It codes for CAWGSRTTALDMNTEAFF.

CDR3 nucleotides: TGTGCCAGCAGTCGCGGGACAGGATATACCTACGAGCAGTACTTC. This encodes CASSRGTGYTYEQYF. The J gene is TRBJ2-7, the V gene TRBV28; 8 bases are shared with TRBD1. J was trimmed by 2 bases and V by 5 bases; bases with no gene match: 8. The CDR3 has 15 residues. The germline V gene has CDR1 MDHEN and CDR2 SYDVKM.

CDR3 in amino acids: CASSFGGGELFF. CDR3 nucleotide sequence: TGTGCCAGCAGTTTCGGAGGCGGGGAGCTGTTTTTT. This sequence joins TRBV12-3 or TRBV12-4 and TRBJ2-2, with D tentatively TRBD2 (5 bases). Trimming shortened V by 3 bases and J by 7 bases, and 6 bases separated the two germline ends. The CDR3 is made up of 12 amino acids.

This clone has more than one count but fewer than ten. This chain connects TRBV7-9 to TRBJ1-1; no firm D call. Looked up from germline, CDR1 is SEHNR and CDR2 is FQNEAQ (reference sequence). The germline V and J ends were trimmed by 4 bases and 10 bases, with 10 bases remaining between them. This CDR3 has 11 residues. CDR3 region: CASSSLSLAFF. The CDR3 DNA reads TGTGCCAGCAGCTCCCTAAGTTTAGCTTTCTTT.

The V call is TRBV9, the J call TRBJ2-7, with 7 bases that match TRBD1. The CDR3 has 15 amino acids. Trimming cost V 1 base and J 4 bases; bases outside gene matches: 8. Germline assignment: CDR1 SGDLS and CDR2 YYNGEE. CDR3: CASSVTTGRGYEQYF. The CDR3 DNA reads as TGTGCCAGCAGCGTAACCACCGGCAGGGGGTACGAGCAGTACTTC.

This clone has just one count. The genes are TRBV24-1 and TRBJ1-1; D not certain. CDR1 and CDR2 (germline): KGHDR, SFDVKD. The CDR3 covers 12 residues. V shed 3 bases and J shed 11 bases, with 12 bases lying between them. This CDR3 is CATSDKHLRAFF. CDR3 in DNA: TGTGCCACCAGTGATAAGCACCTACGGGCTTTCTTT.

This chain uses TRBV2 with TRBJ1-1; 7 bases match TRBD1. Trimming removed 5 bases from V and 1 base from J; junction bases left unmatched: 4. Germline-derived CDR1 and CDR2 are SNHLY and FYNNEI. This CDR3 contains 14 residues. The chain's CDR3 is CASSIRQGNTEAFF. In nucleotides, the CDR3 is TGTGCCAGCAGTATCCGACAGGGGAACACTGAAGCTTTCTTT.

V gene TRBV6-2 or TRBV6-3 combines with J gene TRBJ2-5; 12 positions match TRBD1. CDR3 length: 16 residues. Germline loops: CDR1 MNHEY, CDR2 SVGEGT. J was trimmed by 4 bases and V by 6 bases; bases with no gene match: 9. The CDR3 sequence is CASSLTGTGGPETQYF. For the CDR3, the DNA is TGTGCCAGCAGCCTAACCGGGACAGGGGGCCCAGAGACCCAGTACTTC.

V is TRBV7-3 and J is TRBJ2-3; a weak D match, TRBD1 (6 bases). From germline, CDR1 is SGHTA and CDR2 FQGTGA. CDR3 length: 13 amino acids. V lost 2 bases and J lost 7, with 10 bases in between. The CDR3 here is CASSLVQGNTQYF. The CDR3, as DNA: TGTGCCAGCAGCTTAGTACAGGGTAATACGCAGTATTTT.

The CDR3 DNA reads TGTGCCATCAGTCGGGACAGGGAAGATGTCTATGGCTACACCTTC. It is translated as CAISRDREDVYGYTF. The J gene is TRBJ1-2, the V gene TRBV10-3, with 9 bases that match TRBD1. The V segment lost 5 bases and the J segment 4 bases; nucleotides outside the gene matches: 8. The germline V gene encodes CDR1 ENHRY and CDR2 SYGVKD. The CDR3 totals 15 residues.

As for this clone: The sample contains more than one DNA sequence encoding this CDR3. The chain recombines TRBV6-5 with TRBJ1-2; D may be TRBD1 (5 bases). The V gene's germline CDR1 is MNHEY and CDR2 SVGAGI. The V gene lost 2 bases and the J gene lost 3 bases, with 10 bases spanning the gap. This CDR3 region has 14 residues. The CDR3 loop is CASSYGGEDYGYTF. CDR3 nucleotides: TGTGCCAGCAGTTACGGGGGGGAGGACTATGGCTACACCTTC.

V usage is TRBV19 and J usage is TRBJ2-2; 7 nucleotides match TRBD2. The germline gives CDR1 LNHDA, CDR2 SQIVND (reference sequence). J gave up 0 bases and V 4 bases, and 5 bases lay outside the gene matches. This CDR3 is 16 amino acids long. CDR3 in DNA: TGTGCCAGTAGTAGGGCGGCGGGGGCGAACACCGGGGAGCTGTTTTTT. The encoded protein is CASSRAAGANTGELFF.

The sample holds a few counts of this clone. The chain uses TRBV14 and TRBJ1-6, with 9 bases fitting TRBD1. Germline CDR1 is SGHDN and CDR2 is FVKESK. V was clipped by 5 bases and J by 7 bases; unmatched bases: 3. This CDR3 is 14 amino acids long. The DNA of the CDR3 is TGTGCCAGCAGCAACAGGGGGCTGAATTCACCCCTCCACTTT. Translated: CASSNRGLNSPLHF.

The rearrangement joins TRBV24-1 to TRBJ2-1; D might be TRBD1 (7 bases). V was clipped by 4 bases and J by 3 bases, with 18 bases between them. This CDR3 is 17 amino acids long. CDR1 and CDR2 from the germline V gene are KGHDR and SFDVKD. The CDR3 DNA sequence: TGTGCCACCAGTGACCCCAGCCAGGGGGGCGACTACAATGAGCAGTTCTTC. Translating gives CATSDPSQGGDYNEQFF.

The V call is TRBV25-1, the J call TRBJ2-2, with D maybe TRBD2 (5 bases). Germline assignment: CDR1 MGHDK and CDR2 SYGVNS. V shed 5 bases and J shed 0 bases, with 10 bases lying between them. The CDR3 sequence is 15 residues long. CDR3 residues: CASSSLGTNTGELFF. As DNA, the CDR3 is TGTGCCAGCAGTAGCCTCGGGACGAACACCGGGGAGCTGTTTTTT. Full variable domain (remainder filled in from reference TRBV25-1 and TRBJ2-2): EADIYQTPRYLVIGTGKKITLECSQTMGHDKMYWYQQDPGMELHLIHYSYGVNSTEKGDLSSESTVSRIRTEHFPLTLESARPSHTSQYLCASSSLGTNTGELFFGEGSRLTVL.

The CDR3 here is CASSPLRGRGTEAFF. In DNA form, the CDR3 reads TGTGCCAGCAGTCCTCTCAGGGGGCGCGGCACTGAAGCTTTCTTT. The V and J genes are TRBV27 and TRBJ1-1; TRBD1 matches at 8 bases. V dropped 5 bases and J dropped 4; count of bases not matched to a gene: 9. Germline V gene sequence: CDR1 MNHEY, CDR2 SMNVEV (reference sequence). The CDR3 sequence is 15 residues long.

This clone showed up just once. The chain couples TRBV29-1 to TRBJ1-4; TRBD1 matches 7 bases. CDR3 length: 13 amino acids. Germline lookup yields CDR1 SQVTM and CDR2 ANQGSEA. After removal of 3 bases from V and 7 bases from J, the junction contained 5 bases not matched to a gene. The CDR3 DNA is TGCAGCGTTGAGCCCAGGACAGGTGAAAAACTGTTTTTT. Its protein product is CSVEPRTGEKLFF.

The chain joins TRBV3-1 (or the pseudogene TRBV3-2) to TRBJ2-3, with D perhaps matching TRBD1 (5 bases). From germline, CDR1 is LGHDT and CDR2 YNNKEL (reference sequence). The CDR3 sequence is 16 residues long. V was trimmed by 1 base and J by 4 bases, leaving 15 bases between them. Here the CDR3 reads CASSQGTSWSSDTQYF. CDR3 nucleotide sequence: TGTGCCAGCAGCCAAGGGACAAGCTGGTCGTCAGATACGCAGTATTTT.

V and J are TRBV29-1 and TRBJ1-4; D perhaps matches TRBD1 (5 bases). The CDR3 loop spans 13 amino acids. Germline V gene sequence: CDR1 SQVTM, CDR2 ANQGSEA. V was pared by 7 bases and J by 5 bases, with 14 bases between. The CDR3 DNA follows: TGCAGCGCCGGCTTGGGGCGCAATGAAAAACTGTTTTTT. It is translated as CSAGLGRNEKLFF.

J is TRBJ2-5 and V is TRBV9; 10 positions agree with TRBD2. CDR1 is SGDLS and CDR2 is YYNGEE in the germline V gene. The junction had 11 bases not matched to a gene; V was cut back by 0 bases and J by 9 bases. The CDR3 totals 16 residues. CDR3 amino acids: CASSVGPSGGSGAQYF. DNA for the CDR3: TGTGCCAGCAGCGTAGGGCCTAGCGGGGGCTCGGGAGCCCAGTACTTC.

V usage is TRBV28 and J usage is TRBJ1-2; possible D gene TRBD1, 5 bases. V was clipped by 6 bases and J by 4 bases, with 9 bases between them. The CDR3 is 12 amino acids. Germline CDR1 reads MDHEN; CDR2 reads SYDVKM. In DNA form, the CDR3 reads TGTGCCAGCAGGGGGCTCCCCTATGGCTACACCTTC. Its protein is CASRGLPYGYTF.

V is TRBV30 and J is TRBJ2-7; 7 bases are shared with TRBD1. Germline trimming cut 1 base from V and 2 bases from J; bases unmatched to any gene: 2. The CDR3 has 13 amino acids. Germline V gene data show CDR1 as GTSNPN and CDR2 as SVGIG (reference sequence). The CDR3 loop reads CAWSATGTYEQYF. As DNA, the CDR3 is TGTGCCTGGAGTGCGACAGGGACCTACGAGCAGTACTTC.

The gene calls are TRBV7-9 and TRBJ1-3; perhaps TRBD1 as D (6 bases). Between the trimmed V and J ends, which lost 5 bases and 0 bases, there was a span of 14 bases. Germline V gene lookup returns CDR1 SEHNR and CDR2 FQNEAQ (reference sequence). The CDR3 contains 16 residues. The CDR3 sequence is CASSLQGQISGNTIYF. The CDR3 DNA is TGTGCCAGCAGCCTCCAAGGACAGATCTCTGGAAACACCATATATTTT.